One and the same sample provided the 15 T cell receptor delta chains below, sequenced in a study of γδ T cells in repeated Plasmodium falciparum infection. Flow sorting of PBMC yielded separate Vgamma9/Vdelta2+ and Vdelta2-negative gammadelta T cell populations for bulk repertoire analysis. TCRdb redid the clone calls on the multiplex PCR reads with CATT. The data show 93,000 or so delta-chain clones, with approximately 0.92% seen just once and 9.5% to 10% held by the top ten. The sequenced sample consisted of gamma-delta T cells from blood. The receptor source for this set is a pool of human donors (malaria-infected and uninfected, not separated).

This clone was counted at least ten times. A far larger clone is one base from this, pointing to a likely read error. This same CDR3 is encoded by further DNA sequences in the sample. The chain couples TRDV1 to TRDJ1; the D gene is possibly TRDD3 (6 bases). The V end lost 2 bases, the J end lost 2 bases, and 12 bases lay between the germline ends. Germline V gene data show CDR1 as TSWWSYY and CDR2 as QGS. The CDR3 loop spans 15 amino acids. This CDR3 is CALGEVEDTTDKLIF. CDR3 nucleotide sequence: TGTGCTCTTGGGGAAGTGGAGGATACAACCGATAAACTCATCTTT.

There are many counts of this clone. This same CDR3 is encoded by further DNA sequences in the sample. The chain links TRDV1 to TRDJ1, with TRDD3 identical over 9 bases. The CDR3 runs to 18 residues. V trimming: 2 bases; J trimming: 2 bases; junction bases outside the gene matches: 12. In germline, CDR1 is TSWWSYY, CDR2 QGS. The CDR3 region has the DNA TGTGCTCTTGGGGAAGGTGGGGGATATCCAACGGGTACCGATAAACTCATCTTT. Amino acid sequence: CALGEGGGYPTGTDKLIF.

A remark on this clone: It is likely a read error: a sequence one base away is far more abundant. Other nucleotide sequences from this sample produce the same CDR3. The CDR3 coding sequence is TGTGCCTGCGACACACTGGGGGATACGGGATCCGATAAACTCATCTTT. Its protein product is CACDTLGDTGSDKLIF. V and J are TRDV2 and TRDJ1; 13 nucleotides match TRDD3. The J gene, missing from TCRdb, was assigned here through DNA to germline matching. The CDR3 extends over 16 amino acids. The germline CDR1 and CDR2 sequences are GEAIGNYY and EKD.

On this clone: The protein in TCRdb stems from a much larger clone and differs at residue 4 from this DNA's translation, likely a read error; here the protein is translated from the DNA. The J gene is TRDJ3, the V gene TRDV2, with TRDD3 matching 9 bases. As TCRdb names no J gene, one was assigned here on the basis of a DNA match to germline. CDR3 length: 24 residues. Germline V gene lookup returns CDR1 GEAIGNYY and CDR2 EKD. CDR3 amino acids: CACGTRVFNWGTTRDSWDTRQMFF. The CDR3 region has the DNA TGTGCCTGTGGCACCAGGGTCTTCAACTGGGGGACAACGCGTGACTCCTGGGACACCCGACAGATGTTTTTC.

This clone was seen ten or more times. Different DNA sequences within this sample yield the same CDR3. The CDR3, as DNA: TGTGCTCTCTCCCACTTCCTACAGAGACTCTATAACACCGATAAACTCATCTTT. Its translation: CALSHFLQRLYNTDKLIF. The V call is TRDV1, the J call TRDJ1; 8 nucleotides align to TRDD2. The J gene comes from matching the DNA to germline here; TCRdb lacks it. CDR1 is TSWWSYY and CDR2 is QGS in the germline V gene. V trimming: 9 bases; J trimming: 0 bases; junction bases outside the gene matches: 18. CDR3 length equals 18 residues.

This clone has ten or more counts. TCRdb lists the protein of a much larger clone for this DNA, which differs at residue 18, so this is likely a read error; the protein given here is translated from the DNA itself. The chain carries TRDV1 and TRDJ1, with 9 nucleotides matching TRDD3. Germline CDR1 TSWWSYY, CDR2 QGS. This CDR3 is built from 20 residues. The CDR3, as DNA: TGTGCTCTTGGGGCCCCTCAACGTCTGGGGGATTGCCCGAGCACCGATAAATTCATCTTT. Translation gives CALGAPQRLGDCPSTDKFIF.

This clone has only a few counts. The amino acid sequence in TCRdb belongs to a much larger clone and departs from this DNA's translation at residue 11, likely a sequencing read error; the sequence shown is translated from the DNA. The chain recombines TRDV1 with TRDJ1; D is unresolved. The J gene was not available in TCRdb and was assigned here by matching the DNA to germline segments. The CDR3 covers 16 residues. V lost 1 base and J lost 3, with 15 bases in between. In germline, CDR1 is TSWWSYY, CDR2 QGS. Here the CDR3 DNA reads TGTGCTCTTGGGGAACGGACACGTGGATGGGCCGATAAACTCATCTTT. Translated: CALGERTRGWADKLIF.

This clone is medium-sized within its sample. Other DNA sequences within the sample encode an identical CDR3. The rearrangement joins TRDV2 to TRDJ1; weak D call: TRDD3 (6 bases). With 1 base removed from V and 1 base from J, the gap between germline ends came to 12 bases. The germline V gene has CDR1 GEAIGNYY and CDR2 EKD. CDR3 size: 15 residues. CDR3 protein: CACDTQDTLTDKLIF. CDR3 in DNA: TGTGCCTGTGACACTCAGGATACTCTCACCGATAAACTCATCTTT.

A remark on this clone: With only one base between it and a far larger clone, this is likely a read error. The sample has other DNA sequences that encode this CDR3 too. The chain couples TRDV2 to TRDJ3; D unclear. Germline matching of the DNA provided the J gene here, since TCRdb leaves it blank. Trimming left V 0 bases short and J 0 bases short, with 11 bases between. Germline CDR1 is GEAIGNYY and CDR2 is EKD. This CDR3 comprises 18 residues. The CDR3 reads CACDTRGPGSWDTRQMFF. CDR3 sequence (DNA): TGTGCCTGTGACACCCGTGGCCCGGGCTCCTGGGACACCCGACAGATGTTTTTC.

The table lists this clone with a few counts. The protein that TCRdb holds for this DNA derives from a much larger clone and differs from the translated DNA at residue 11, which likely indicates a read error; the protein shown here is translated from the DNA. This chain uses TRDV1 with TRDJ1; TRDD3 matches at 12 bases. The J gene was missing in TCRdb and was found by matching the end of the DNA to germline. Germline assignment: CDR1 TSWWSYY and CDR2 QGS. Trimming removed 2 bases from V and 0 bases from J; junction bases left unmatched: 34. This CDR3 region has 27 residues. The CDR3 DNA reads as TGTGCTCTTGGGGAAATTTGGGGTGCGTCCCACCCCCAGTACTGGGGGATACATCGTTGTGACACCGATAAACTCATCTTT. As protein: CALGEIWGASHPQYWGIHRCDTDKLIF.

This clone was observed a handful of times. A read error likely explains this, since a far larger clone differs by one base. The same CDR3 can be traced to other DNA sequences in this sample. J is TRDJ1 and V is TRDV1; either TRDD2 or TRDD3 may fit D (5 bases each). Since TCRdb gives no J gene, matching the DNA to germline was used here to assign it. CDR1 is TSWWSYY, CDR2 QGS, per germline. The CDR3 consists of 17 residues. The CDR3 protein is CALGEGFLQTYTDKLIF. The CDR3 bases are TGTGCTCTAGGGGAAGGTTTCCTCCAGACCTACACCGATAAACTCATCTTT.

This clone occurred a few times. The protein TCRdb gives is from a much larger clone and does not agree with this DNA's translation at residue 15, likely a read error; the protein shown here comes from the DNA. The CDR3 loop reads CACDTITLLGDVETPTDKLIF. CDR3 coding DNA: TGTGCCTGTGACACCATAACTCTACTGGGGGATGTTGAGACCCCGACCGATAAACTCATCTTT. The rearrangement joins TRDV2 to TRDJ1; 10 nucleotides align to TRDD3. TCRdb lists no J gene, so it was determined here by aligning the DNA to germline. V dropped 0 bases and J dropped 2; count of bases not matched to a gene: 20. Germline CDR1 reads GEAIGNYY; CDR2 reads EKD. CDR3 length equals 21 residues.

This clone was detected a few times. TCRdb's protein for this DNA is that of a much larger clone and differs from the translation at residue 4, likely a read error; the protein shown is the DNA translation. The genes are TRDV1 and TRDJ1, with D possibly TRDD3 on 10 matching bases. The J gene was not available in TCRdb and was assigned here by matching the DNA to germline segments. The CDR3 length is 21 residues. Looked up from germline, CDR1 is TSWWSYY and CDR2 is QGS. CDR3 DNA: TGTGCTCTTGAGGAACGCCTTCCTACGCAGTTGGGGGATACTGGCACCGATAAACTCATCTTT. This encodes CALEERLPTQLGDTGTDKLIF.

Points on this clone: TCRdb attributes to this sequence the protein of a much larger clone, which differs from the DNA translation at residue 6; a read error is likely, and the protein displayed is translated from the DNA. The chain carries TRDV2 and TRDJ3, with 13 bases identical to TRDD3. As TCRdb names no J gene, one was assigned here on the basis of a DNA match to germline. Germline assignment: CDR1 GEAIGNYY and CDR2 EKD. V lost 3 bases to trimming and J lost 1 base; unmatched junction nucleotides: 11. The CDR3 runs to 21 residues. CDR3 residues: CACDPVLGDTGASWDTRQMFF. The CDR3 DNA follows: TGTGCCTGTGACCCAGTACTGGGGGATACGGGAGCGTCCTGGGACACCCGACAGATGTTTTTC.

This clone was detected only a few times. TCRdb attributes to this sequence the protein of a much larger clone, which differs from the DNA translation at residue 3; a read error is likely, and the protein displayed is translated from the DNA. The chain recombines TRDV2 with TRDJ1, with 13 bases identical to TRDD3. No J segment appears in TCRdb, so it was assigned here by matching the sequence to germline. Looked up from germline, CDR1 is GEAIGNYY and CDR2 is EKD. The CDR3 spans 18 residues. The CDR3 loop reads CAYDTLLLGDTKTDKLIF. CDR3 in DNA: TGTGCCTATGACACCTTGTTACTGGGGGATACGAAGACCGATAAACTCATCTTT.